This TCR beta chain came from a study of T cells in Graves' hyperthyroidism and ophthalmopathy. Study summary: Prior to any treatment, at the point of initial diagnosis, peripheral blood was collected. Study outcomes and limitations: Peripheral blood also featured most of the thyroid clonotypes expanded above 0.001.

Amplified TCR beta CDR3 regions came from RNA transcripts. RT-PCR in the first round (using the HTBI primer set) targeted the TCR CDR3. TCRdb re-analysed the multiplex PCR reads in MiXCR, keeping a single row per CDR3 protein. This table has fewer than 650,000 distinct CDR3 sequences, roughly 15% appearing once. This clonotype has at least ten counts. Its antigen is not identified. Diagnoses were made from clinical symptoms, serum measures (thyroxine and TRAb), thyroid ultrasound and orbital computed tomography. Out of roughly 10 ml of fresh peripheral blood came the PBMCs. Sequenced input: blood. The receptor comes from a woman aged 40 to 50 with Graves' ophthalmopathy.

The CDR3 loop is CASSDGAGKTYEQYF. DNA for the CDR3: TGTGCCAGCAGTGATGGCGCGGGCAAAACCTACGAGCAGTACTTC. This chain uses TRBV6-1 with TRBJ2-7, with D perhaps TRBD2 (5 bases). The CDR3 sequence is 15 residues long. V dropped 3 bases and J dropped 2 bases, with 14 bases sitting between them. CDR1 and CDR2 from the germline V gene are MNHNS and SASEGT.